The subject of this entry is one TCR beta chain. Antigen: not known. The record originates from a study of blood T cells in healthy people across ages. Per the germline V gene, CDR1 is SEHNR and CDR2 is FQNEAQ (reference sequence). The ends were cut back, 1 base at V and 12 bases at J, with 22 bases in the middle. This CDR3 comprises 16 residues. Study findings and constraints: Underestimates were what the diversity estimates from one million T cells were considered to be.

Through a sample-barcoded 5' primer and a J-beta primer mix, a second PCR was run for roughly 6 to 12 cycles. From each sample, at least 2.5 million paired-end reads containing CDR3 were obtained. TCRdb analysed the 5' RACE reads with MiXCR anew, one entry per CDR3 protein. The sample shows 750,000 to 950,000 distinct CDR3 sequences, about 53% of them seen only once. The rearrangement uses TRBV7-9 and TRBJ2-1; D perhaps matches TRBD2 (6 bases). The sample taken for sequencing was blood. The TCR sequence derives from a man at least 80 years old in good health. The chain's CDR3 is CASSLGVGWAGTAQFF. CDR3 sequence (DNA): TGTGCCAGCAGCTTAGGTGTTGGTTGGGCGGGAACAGCGCAGTTCTTC.